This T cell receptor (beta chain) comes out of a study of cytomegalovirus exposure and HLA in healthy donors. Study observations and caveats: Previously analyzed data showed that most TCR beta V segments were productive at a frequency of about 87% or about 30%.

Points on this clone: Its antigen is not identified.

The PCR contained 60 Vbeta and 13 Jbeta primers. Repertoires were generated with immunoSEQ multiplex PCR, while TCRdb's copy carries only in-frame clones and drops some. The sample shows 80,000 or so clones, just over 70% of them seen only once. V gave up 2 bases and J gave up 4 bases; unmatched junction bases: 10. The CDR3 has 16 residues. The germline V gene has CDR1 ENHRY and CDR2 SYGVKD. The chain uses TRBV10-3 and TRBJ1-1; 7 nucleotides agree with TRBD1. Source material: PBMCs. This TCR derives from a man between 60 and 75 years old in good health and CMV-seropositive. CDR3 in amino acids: CAISEDRERKGTEAFF. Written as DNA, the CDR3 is TGTGCCATCAGTGAGGACAGGGAAAGAAAGGGCACTGAAGCTTTCTTT.